This T cell receptor (beta chain) originates from a study of T cells in Graves' hyperthyroidism and ophthalmopathy. Background on the study: It was at initial diagnosis, before any treatment, that peripheral blood was collected.

CDR3 length: 17 residues. Germline V gene data show CDR1 as MNHEY and CDR2 as SVGAGI. The germline V and J ends were trimmed by 4 bases and 0 bases, with 19 bases remaining between them. Amplification yielded TCR beta CDR3 regions, with RNA transcripts as the source. The HTBI primer set served for first-round RT-PCR of the TCR CDR3. TCRdb reprocessed the multiplex PCR reads via MiXCR and lists one record per CDR3 protein. Among about 840,000 distinct CDR3 sequences listed, around 39% were seen once. If no ophthalmopathy progression occurred within 18 months, Graves' hyperthyroidism was stable. Each diagnosis was grounded in clinical symptoms, serum thyroxine and TRAb, thyroid ultrasound, and orbital computed tomography.

J is TRBJ2-7 and V is TRBV6-5; possibly TRBD1 or TRBD2 for D (5 bases each). Material: blood. The sequence came from a man younger than 30 with Graves' hyperthyroidism. CDR3 protein: CASSFRAGTGNSYEQYF. The CDR3 bases are TGTGCCAGCAGTTTCCGCGCCGGGACGGGGAACTCCTACGAGCAGTACTTC.